This T cell receptor (beta chain) was retrieved from a study of blood T cell repertoires in COVID-19 (dated by TCRdb to the early 2020s). With regard to the full study: The collaborator samples originated in the United States, Italy and Spain and spanned the acute and convalescent phases of COVID-19. The prospective study material was composed of cDNA or gDNA derived from T cells, B-cell-depleted T cells, or PBMCs. Subjects who had been exposed to COVID-19, were actively infected with it, or had recovered from it provided the deeply sampled blood TCRbeta repertoires that made up the dataset. The repertoires were released in a freely available public database meant as a resource for research on the immune response to SARS-CoV-2. Samples were obtained from the ongoing ImmuneRACE study (first 160 participants) and from about 1,300 subjects provided by 6 global collaborators. Nearly every sample came with metadata listing a de-identified subject ID, COVID-19 status, age in years and sex. HLA class I and class II types, where available, came from metadata supplied by the sample provider rather than from assay-based typing.

Regarding this clone: Its antigen remains unidentified. Base qualities are not at hand, and no much larger clone is one base apart.

V ends up 4 bases short and J 2 bases short, with an unmatched junction base count of 2. The germline V gene (reference sequence) provides CDR1 LNHDA and CDR2 SQIVND. Including cysteine and phenylalanine, the CDR3 has 15 amino acids. The entry retains the CDR3 DNA only, 45 bases that are in frame from base 1. A second Seattle source provided samples from volunteer blood donors who had recovered from COVID-19. The collaborating institutions used their own protocols to collect whole blood in K2EDTA tubes. For TCRbeta analysis, collaborators shipped samples in one of three forms: frozen whole blood, isolated PBMCs, or DNA extracted from either of those sample types. Beyond this particular receptor, the publication reports: The amount of clinical and demographic metadata varied by source and participant and was provided uncurated.

TCRbeta CDR3 regions were amplified from genomic DNA by means of the immunoSEQ Assay, a bias-controlled multiplex PCR. Processing in the source paper ran as follows. The number of nucleated cells in each sample was estimated from the amplification of reference gene primers within the assay. Sequence reads were collapsed and filtered to measure the absolute abundance of every unique TCRbeta CDR3 rearrangement. For each sample, productive Simpson clonality was calculated as the square root of Simpson's diversity index over productive rearrangements. TCRdb took over this immuneACCESS table, retaining in-frame rearrangements with V and J assigned. Such tables are incomplete; in checked studies, under half of the missing clones stem from an unresolved V gene, and the remainder is unexplained. V and J calls and clone size are copied from that table; D and trimming were computed from the DNA. Across this sample there are 230,000 or so clones, with nearly 90% seen only once. The ten largest account for 4% to 5% of the sample.

The chain links TRBV19 with TRBJ2-1, and 10 junctional nucleotides match TRBD2. This TCR was sampled from a woman in her 40s who had recovered from COVID-19. Sequencing was done on a sample of peripheral blood. In nucleotide form, the sequence is TGTGCCAGTAGTACCACTAGCGGGGCCTACAATGAGCAGTTCTTC. Translated, this is CASSTTSGAYNEQFF.